What follows are 26 T cell receptor beta chains derived from one specimen sequenced in a study of early T cells in non-severe SARS-CoV-2 infection. TCRdb reprocessed the 5' RACE reads via MiXCR and lists one record per CDR3 protein. This table has approximately 120,000 distinct CDR3 sequences, 15% appearing once. Specimen: whole blood. The origin of the receptors is an adult who was a healthcare worker with PCR-confirmed SARS-CoV-2 infection or an uninfected control (not recorded which).

This rearrangement joins TRBV12-3 or TRBV12-4 to TRBJ2-5; D is possibly TRBD1 or TRBD2 (6 bases each). Trimming removed 7 bases at V and 4 bases at J, with 19 bases between. The CDR3 is made up of 15 amino acids. CDR3 in DNA: TGTGCCAGCAATCGCAGGGGTCTGGAGGGAGAGACCCAGTACTTC. As protein: CASNRRGLEGETQYF.

This chain uses TRBV4-1 with TRBJ2-7; 8 bases are a match to TRBD1. There are 16 residues in the CDR3. Trimming at V came to 1 base and at J to 6 bases, leaving 11 bases not matched to a gene. Germline CDR1 MGHRA, CDR2 YSYEKL. The CDR3 DNA reads as TGCGCCAGCAGCCAAGCCGTAAACAGGGGGATTAGCGAGCAGTACTTC. Translating it yields CASSQAVNRGISEQYF.

This clonotype was recorded many times. The CDR3 DNA follows: TGCGCCAGCAGCCAAGGGACGAGCTCCTACGAGCAGTACTTC. Its protein is CASSQGTSSYEQYF. The chain is built from TRBV4-1 and TRBJ2-7; D call uncertain. This CDR3 is 14 amino acids long. Germline V gives CDR1 MGHRA, CDR2 YSYEKL. Between the trimmed V and J ends, which lost 1 base and 0 bases, there was a span of 7 bases.

The J gene is TRBJ1-1, the V gene TRBV11-2, with D unresolved. The length of the CDR3 is 15 residues. The V and J ends lost 2 bases and 0 bases respectively, with 10 bases between them. Germline V gene sequence: CDR1 SGHAT, CDR2 FQNNGV. CDR3: CASSLSGGLNTEAFF. The CDR3 DNA follows: TGTGCCAGCAGCTTATCGGGCGGATTGAACACTGAAGCTTTCTTT.

As for this clonotype: This may come from a read error, since a much larger clone is one base off. The chain is built from TRBV5-1 and TRBJ2-3; D remains ambiguous. Germline loops: CDR1 SGHRS, CDR2 YFSETQ. V lost 3 bases, J lost 8 bases, and 13 bases lay in between. There are 13 residues in the CDR3. CDR3 DNA: TGCGCCAGCAGCTCGCTTACCTCAGGTACGCAGTATTTT. Translated: CASSSLTSGTQYF.

The genes are TRBV10-3 and TRBJ2-3; TRBD2 aligns across 9 bases. CDR3 size: 13 residues. Germline V gene data show CDR1 as ENHRY and CDR2 as SYGVKD. With V trimmed by 8 bases and J by 7 bases, 7 bases remained unmatched. The CDR3 DNA follows: TGTGCCATCGCTGCGGGGGGGCCTAATACGCAGTATTTT. Translated: CAIAAGGPNTQYF.

V and J are TRBV7-2 and TRBJ1-2, with 8 positions matching TRBD1. With V trimmed by 2 bases and J by 8 bases, 4 bases remained unmatched. Germline values: CDR1 SGHTA, CDR2 FQGNSA. The CDR3 totals 13 residues. The CDR3 sequence: CASSLQGAGGYTF. The CDR3 region has the DNA TGTGCCAGCAGCTTACAGGGGGCTGGGGGCTACACCTTC.

This sequence joins TRBV25-1 and TRBJ1-1; a weak D match, TRBD1 (5 bases). This CDR3 comprises 17 residues. CDR1 is MGHDK, CDR2 SYGVNS, per germline. V was cut by 6 bases and J by 0 bases, with 20 bases left in between. The CDR3 sequence: CASSEGRRTPLNTEAFF. The DNA for the CDR3 is TGTGCCAGCAGCGAGGGGCGGCGGACACCTTTGAACACTGAAGCTTTCTTT.

This clonotype was seen a few times. V gene TRBV20-1 combines with J gene TRBJ1-2; D gene unclear. V was cut by 5 bases and J by 7 bases, with 17 bases left in between. This CDR3 comprises 13 residues. CDR1 and CDR2 (germline): DFQATT, SNEGSKA (reference sequence). The CDR3 nucleotides are TGCAGTGCTCCCCCTGATCCTTCGGCTGGCTACACCTTC. Translation gives CSAPPDPSAGYTF.

This clonotype showed up just a few times. V and J are TRBV9 and TRBJ2-5; D is uncertain. Germline V lookup: CDR1 SGDLS, CDR2 YYNGEE. V shed 0 bases and J shed 2 bases, with 17 bases lying between them. The CDR3 loop spans 17 amino acids. This chain's CDR3 is CASSVEAVPYPQETQYF. The CDR3 DNA follows: TGTGCCAGCAGCGTAGAGGCTGTGCCCTACCCGCAAGAGACCCAGTACTTC.

This clonotype was counted at least ten times. The V call is TRBV7-9, the J call TRBJ1-6, with 9 bases that match TRBD1. The germline gives CDR1 SEHNR, CDR2 FQNEAQ (reference sequence). The CDR3 is 16 amino acids. The V gene end was trimmed by 3 bases and the J gene end by 7 bases; junction bases not matched to a gene: 7. The CDR3 loop is CASSFTAGTGNSPLHF. The CDR3 nucleotides read TGTGCCAGCAGCTTTACTGCCGGGACAGGGAATTCACCCCTCCACTTT.

This clonotype showed up just a few times. The V gene is TRBV10-1, the J gene TRBJ2-2; unclear D gene. Deletions cut 6 bases from V and 8 bases from J, with 10 bases between. This CDR3 contains 12 residues. Germline CDR1 and CDR2: WNHNN and SYGVQD (reference sequence). CDR3 in DNA: TGCGCCAGCAGCCGAAAGGCGGGGGAGCTGTTTTTT. Translating gives CASSRKAGELFF.

This clonotype was detected once. The genes are TRBV9 and TRBJ2-3; D is uncertain. The germline CDR1 and CDR2 sequences are SGDLS and YYNGEE. The CDR3 totals 14 residues. V was cut by 7 bases and J by 0 bases, with 12 bases left in between. The CDR3 loop is CASGKDPSTDTQYF. The CDR3 nucleotides are TGTGCCAGCGGGAAGGACCCAAGCACAGATACGCAGTATTTT.

To note about this clonotype: Its ends do not fully match the called genes, so a read error is possible. V usage is TRBV12-3 or TRBV12-4 and J usage is TRBJ2-1, with D unresolved. The CDR3 consists of 12 residues. The CDR3 protein is CASSRVDNDQFF. CDR3 in DNA: TGTGCCAGCAGTAGGGTCGACAATGACCAGTTCTTC.

The genes are TRBV20-1 and TRBJ1-1, with unresolved D. This CDR3 region has 11 residues. Per germline, CDR1 DFQATT and CDR2 SNEGSKA (reference sequence). The V gene lost 4 bases and the J gene lost 3 bases, with 6 bases spanning the gap. CDR3 protein: CSATLYTEAFF. In DNA form, the CDR3 reads TGCAGTGCTACTTTATACACTGAAGCTTTCTTT.

This sequence joins TRBV30 and TRBJ1-3; D remains ambiguous. Trimming took off 2 bases at V and 2 bases at J, with 7 bases between the two ends. CDR1 GTSNPN and CDR2 SVGIG come from the germline V gene (reference sequence). This CDR3 has 13 amino acids. DNA for the CDR3: TGTGCCTGGAGTACCAGTCCTGGAAACACCATATATTTT. This encodes CAWSTSPGNTIYF. Using reference TRBV30 and TRBJ1-3 for the parts outside the CDR3, the full variable domain is SQTIHQWPATLVQPVGSPLSLECTVEGTSNPNLYWYRQAAGRGLQLLFYSVGIGQISSEVPQNLSASRPQDRQFILSSKKLLLSDSGFYLCAWSTSPGNTIYFGEGSWLTVV.

This clonotype was counted ten times or more. V usage is TRBV4-1 and J usage is TRBJ2-3; D unresolved. Trimming left V 4 bases short and J 6 bases short, with 8 bases between. CDR1 is MGHRA, CDR2 YSYEKL, per germline. The CDR3 consists of 12 residues. CDR3 DNA sequence: TGCGCCAGCAGCCGGACCCGCGATACGCAGTATTTT. It specifies CASSRTRDTQYF.

This clonotype was recorded at least ten times. This chain uses TRBV6-2 or TRBV6-3 with TRBJ1-5; D gene unclear. V was clipped by 5 bases and J by 15 bases, with 17 bases between them. Germline-derived CDR1 and CDR2 are MNHEY and SVGEGT. CDR3 length equals 12 residues. DNA for the CDR3: TGTGCCAGCAGTGCCGAATCCGGCCCTCGGCATTTT. This encodes CASSAESGPRHF.

This clonotype was seen only a few times. The DNA is omitted, as the CDR3 cannot be located on it reliably, and the CDR3 follows TCRdb's listing. The V call is TRBV7-5, the J call TRBJ2-2; TRBD1, the table's D call, was not compared with the DNA. TRBV7-5 is recorded as a pseudogene. Counting both end residues, the CDR3 totals 16 amino acids. The CDR3 reads CISVSEAPPGPGSCFF.

In its sample, this clonotype was seen a few times. J is TRBJ2-3 and V is TRBV20-1; possibly TRBD2 for D (5 bases). CDR1 and CDR2 from the germline V gene are DFQATT and SNEGSKA (reference sequence). V lost 0 bases and J 4 bases, leaving 11 bases between the germline ends. This CDR3 is 14 amino acids long. The DNA for the CDR3 is TGCAGTGCTAGAGAACAAGCGGTCGCAGATACGCAGTATTTT. Protein sequence: CSAREQAVADTQYF.

The rearrangement links TRBV3-1 to TRBJ2-2; D remains unclear. Trimming took 10 bases from V and 1 from J, leaving 10 bases between them. Germline assignment: CDR1 LGHDT and CDR2 YNNKEL (reference sequence). CDR3 size: 13 residues. The CDR3 sequence: CAIEVENTGELFF. The CDR3 DNA is TGTGCCATTGAGGTGGAGAACACCGGGGAGCTGTTTTTT.

The table lists this clonotype with many counts. V usage is TRBV4-2 and J usage is TRBJ2-1; TRBD2 agrees at 14 bases. CDR1 LGHNA and CDR2 YNFKEQ come from the germline V gene. The CDR3 consists of 19 residues. The J segment lost 6 bases and the V segment lost 1 base, leaving 11 bases of the junction unmatched. Here the CDR3 DNA reads TGTGCCAGCAGCCAAGCCCTCGGACTAGCGGGGGGCGTGAGCAATGAGCAGTTCTTC. Translated: CASSQALGLAGGVSNEQFF.

V gene TRBV7-3 combines with J gene TRBJ2-7; D unresolved. V lost 2 bases and J 5 bases, leaving 10 bases between the germline ends. The CDR3 is 13 amino acids. Germline V gene data show CDR1 as SGHTA and CDR2 as FQGTGA. CDR3 nucleotide sequence: TGTGCCAGCAGCTTACAGCCCGCGGACGAGCAGTACTTC. Translated, it gives CASSLQPADEQYF.

This clonotype was counted between two and nine times. The gene calls are TRBV2 and TRBJ1-1, with D hard to call. Germline assignment: CDR1 SNHLY and CDR2 FYNNEI. V was shortened by 1 base and J by 0 bases, with 6 bases between the two germline ends. The CDR3 is 14 amino acids. The CDR3 loop is CASSEEVLNTEAFF. The CDR3 coding sequence is TGTGCCAGCAGTGAAGAGGTACTGAACACTGAAGCTTTCTTT.

CDR3 coding DNA: TGCGCCAGCAGCTTGAGACCTAGCGGGGACAATGAGCAGTTCTTC. Translation: CASSLRPSGDNEQFF. The chain uses TRBV5-1 and TRBJ2-1; 9 positions agree with TRBD2. With 1 base clipped from V and 5 bases from J, the junction kept 4 bases outside the gene matches. The germline V gene encodes CDR1 SGHRS and CDR2 YFSETQ. The CDR3 covers 15 residues.

The table lists this clonotype with a few counts. The chain couples TRBV29-1 to TRBJ2-3; 13 bases are a match to TRBD2. Germline loops: CDR1 SQVTM, CDR2 ANQGSEA. Trimming removed 4 bases from V and 0 bases from J; junction bases left unmatched: 7. CDR3 length: 17 amino acids. CDR3 sequence (DNA): TGCAGCGTTGCCCTAACTAGCGGGGGGGCTAGCACAGATACGCAGTATTTT. The encoded protein is CSVALTSGGASTDTQYF.